This TCR beta chain originates from a study of T cells in Graves' hyperthyroidism and ophthalmopathy (dated by TCRdb to the late 2010s). For the study in its entirety: Peripheral blood was collected at initial diagnosis, before any treatment. A discovery cohort of about a hundred patients, 43 with Graves' ophthalmopathy and fewer than 65 with stable Graves' hyperthyroidism, was used to find distinguishing TCR V-J signatures. The paper describes TCR Vbeta CDR3 sequencing of 120 to 150 peripheral blood samples, made up of around 41 ophthalmopathy patients, some 76 hyperthyroidism patients and about 17 progressor patients. In six Graves' hyperthyroidism patients, the study also compared T-cell repertoires from thyroid tissue with T-cell repertoires from blood. Whether ophthalmopathy could be predicted prospectively was tested in an independent validation cohort made up of under 20 hyperthyroidism patients plus 17 patients who later progressed to ophthalmopathy. The 100 or so discovery patients were randomly split 7:3 into training and test sets. Following sampling, methimazole starting at 30 mg daily was given to hyperthyroidism patients, and high-dose intravenous methylprednisolone was given to ophthalmopathy patients.

The investigation overall reported the following: In validation, the model predicted progression to ophthalmopathy with over 60% sensitivity and 72% to 75% specificity, a median of about 6 months before onset. Blood samples also contained most of the expanded thyroid clonotypes (frequency above 0.001), which suggests that blood repertoires may reflect thyroid immune responses. Ophthalmopathy was separated from stable hyperthyroidism by a 13 V-J signature model, with 85% to 90% sensitivity and about 84% specificity obtained in cross-validation and 80%/75% obtained in testing. No statistical method was used to set the sample size in advance, and investigators knew the group allocation.

There are many counts of this clonotype. This receptor's antigen is unknown. No clone much larger than this one lies a single base away; base qualities are absent. Deletion took 6 bases off V and 0 bases off J, with a span of 12 bases between the germline ends. There are 15 amino acids in the CDR3, from cysteine to phenylalanine inclusive. The retained sequence is limited to the CDR3, 45 bases, with the frame set at the first base. In the ophthalmopathy patients, disease was moderately to severely active, with a Clinical Activity Score of 3 or more, a NOSPECS grade of 4 or more, and a duration of less than 3 months. The study excluded patients with uncontrolled infections, other autoimmune diseases, pregnancy or lactation. Clinical symptoms, serum thyroxine and TRAb, thyroid ultrasound, and orbital computed tomography formed the basis for the diagnoses. PBMCs were isolated from 8 to 10 ml of fresh peripheral blood by Ficoll-Paque density gradient centrifugation. Total RNA was extracted with Trizol reagent, and quality was checked on an Agilent 2100 Bioanalyzer.

The TCR beta CDR3 regions were amplified from RNA transcripts. For the first round of RT-PCR on the TCR CDR3, the HTBI primer set was used together with the Qiagen OneStep RT-PCR kit. Libraries were constructed in a second round of multiplex PCR, after which size selection and purification were carried out. Paired-end sequencing of the libraries was performed with 100 bp reads on an Illumina HiSeq2000. In the source study's methods: Raw data were processed with SOAPnuke, discarding reads with adapters, uncalled bases, mean Phred below 15, or no exact constant-primer or identifier match. High-quality paired reads were merged using COPE v1.2.5, and each unique nucleotide sequence was defined as a clonotype. MiTCR v1.1 was used to align the clonotypes against IMGT TRBV, TRBD and TRBJ reference segments. Analysis was restricted to V-J combinations with a frequency above 0.0001, which covered 99.2% of repertoires. A TCS score was defined as the ratio between F50 (clonal expansion) and ExV (chaos), using BLOSUM62-based TCRdist between CDR3 peptides within each V-J. Welch's t-statistics and random forest reduced around 550 V-J features to roughly 13, which were used in a naive Bayes classifier (R e1071). The raw public reads went through TCRdb reprocessing: fastp at Q25, MiXCR clone calling, in-frame beta chains kept. Every entry covers one CDR3 protein and lists the most common genes and DNA from its rows. The V and J calls shown here were made by TCRdb, not taken from the authors' results. For this sample there are hundreds of thousands of distinct CDR3 sequences; around 20% appear just once. In total, the top ten clones hold roughly 60% of the sample.

The clonotype was recovered from a man aged 25-40 years with Graves' ophthalmopathy. The chain was built from TRBV12-3 or TRBV12-4 and TRBJ1-3; there is no confident call for the D gene. The sequenced material came from blood. The CDR3 reads CASSILPGSGNTIYF. At the DNA level, the sequence is TGTGCCAGCAGCATTCTTCCAGGCTCTGGAAACACCATATATTTT.